These 6 T cell receptor beta chains were all obtained from the same sample, sequenced in a study of PD-L1 blockade in urothelial cancer. The data were produced by immunoSEQ multiplex PCR, yet TCRdb's version contains in-frame clones alone and is incomplete. Of 68,000 or so clones listed, roughly 79% are singletons. Time point specified: pretreatment peripheral blood. Sequencing was performed on PBMCs, taken around atezolizumab (anti-PD-L1) treatment. The receptors derive from a man aged 65-85 years with urothelial cancer.

The V and J genes are TRBV7-9 and TRBJ1-1; 12 nucleotides match TRBD1. The V and J ends lost 3 bases and 1 base, in that order; junction bases with no gene match: 9. CDR3 length: 18 residues. Germline CDR1 SEHNR, CDR2 FQNEAQ (reference sequence). CDR3 bases: TGTGCCAGCAGCTTCGATCCGGGACAGGGGGCTCGGAACACTGAAGCTTTCTTT. The encoded protein is CASSFDPGQGARNTEAFF.

The chain joins TRBV10-1 to TRBJ2-3; the D gene is possibly TRBD2 (5 bases). The V end lost 3 bases, the J end lost 3 bases, and 13 bases lay between the germline ends. CDR3 length: 15 amino acids. Germline V CDR1 and CDR2: WNHNN, SYGVQD (reference sequence). CDR3 nucleotides: TGCGCCAGCAGTGACCCTAGCAGACCTACAGATACGCAGTATTTT. This sequence encodes CASSDPSRPTDTQYF.

The chain links TRBV2 to TRBJ2-5, with D tentatively TRBD1 (5 bases). The germline CDR1 and CDR2 sequences are SNHLY and FYNNEI. Trimming cost V 6 bases and J 4 bases, with 12 bases left between them. CDR3 size: 13 residues. CDR3 loop: CASSDRVGETQYF. In DNA, the CDR3 is TGTGCCAGCAGCGACAGAGTGGGAGAGACCCAGTACTTC.

This clone has just a few counts. The gene calls are TRBV6-1 and TRBJ2-5, with 8 bases lining up with TRBD1. CDR3 length: 15 residues. The trim removed 4 bases at V and 5 bases at J, leaving 9 bases unmatched. Germline V CDR1 and CDR2: MNHNS, SASEGT. The CDR3 coding sequence is TGTGCCAGCAGTGTTACAGGGGGTCGGAGTGAGACCCAGTACTTC. It encodes CASSVTGGRSETQYF.

The chain links TRBV19 to TRBJ2-1, with 7 bases lining up with TRBD2. The germline V gene has CDR1 LNHDA and CDR2 SQIVND (reference sequence). The CDR3 has 14 residues. Trimming cost V 7 bases and J 5 bases; bases outside gene matches: 8. CDR3 amino acids: CASKKRDLHNEQFF. The CDR3 coding sequence is TGTGCCAGTAAAAAGCGGGACTTGCACAATGAGCAGTTCTTC.

The genes are TRBV5-1 and TRBJ1-2; 7 bases are a match to TRBD1. J was trimmed by 3 bases and V by 7 bases; bases with no gene match: 9. The CDR3 is 14 amino acids. CDR1 is SGHRS and CDR2 is YFSETQ in the germline V gene. The CDR3 DNA follows: TGCGCCAGCGGCAGGGGAGACAGGGACTATGGCTACACCTTC. As protein: CASGRGDRDYGYTF.